Listed below are T cell receptor beta chains from one sample, sequenced in a study of blood T cell repertoires in COVID-19. Clones were read by immunoSEQ multiplex PCR, and TCRdb kept only the in-frame ones, dropping some. In the table there are about 270,000 clones, roughly 85% of which are singletons. What was sequenced was peripheral blood. These receptors all stem from a woman aged 18-29 years with acute or convalescent COVID-19. CDR3s include the opening cysteine and the closing phenylalanine or tryptophan. D genes are given only for firm matches. Not every row has a clone size; where given, it reads once, few, many or a size class.

j_gene	v_gene	d_gene	abundance	CDR3nt	CDR3aa
TRBJ1-4	TRBV28	TRBD1	-	TGTGCCAGCAGTTTTGGGACAGCGACTGGTAATGAAAAACTGTTTTTT	CASSFGTATGNEKLFF
TRBJ1-4	TRBV5-1	-	-	TGCGCCAGCAGCTTGGTCCCTGGAGGGAGTAATGAAAAACTGTTTTTT	CASSLVPGGSNEKLFF
TRBJ1-4	TRBV28	TRBD1	-	TGTGCCAGCAGCCTCGACAGGGATCCAACTAATGAAAAACTGTTTTTT	CASSLDRDPTNEKLFF
TRBJ2-5	TRBV9	TRBD2	-	TGTGCCAGCAGCGTCAGCCCCGGCGGGAGGGAGACCCAGTACTTC	CASSVSPGGRETQYF
TRBJ2-4	TRBV19	TRBD2	-	TGTGCCAGTAGACGGACGGGACTAGCGAGAACCCCCAACGGAGCCAAAAACATTCAGTACTTC	CASRRTGLARTPNGAKNIQYF
TRBJ2-7	TRBV7-9	-	once	TGTGCCAGCAGCCCCCCACAGGGAACCTACGAGCAGTACTTC	CASSPPQGTYEQYF
TRBJ2-1	TRBV6-5	TRBD2	-	TGTGCCAGCAGTTACTCCGGGGGGGAATACAATGAGCAGTTCTTC	CASSYSGGEYNEQFF
TRBJ1-2	TRBV25-1	-	-	TGTGCCAGCAGTGAACCCACACCTGGCGGCTACACCTTC	CASSEPTPGGYTF
TRBJ2-7	TRBV5-8	TRBD1	-	TGTGCCAGCAGCTTGGGGACAGGGGGCGACGAGCAGTACTTC	CASSLGTGGDEQYF
TRBJ2-3	TRBV5-1	-	-	TGCGCCAGCAGCTTGTTCACAGATTGGGATACGCAGTATTTT	CASSLFTDWDTQYF
TRBJ1-2	TRBV25-1	TRBD1	-	TGTGCCAGCAGTGCCTCCGGGACAGGTTTTTCTGGCAGCTACACCTTC	CASSASGTGFSGSYTF
TRBJ1-1	TRBV29-1	-	-	TGCAGCGTTTCAACGACCCCCGGGACTTTCCTAAACACTGAAGCTTTCTTT	CSVSTTPGTFLNTEAFF
TRBJ1-4	TRBV19	-	-	TGTGCCAGTAGTTGGCAGGTCCGGGAAAAACTGTTTTTT	CASSWQVREKLFF
TRBJ2-7	TRBV6-6	-	-	TGTGCCAGCAGGACACTACAGGGTGGGGTGGGTGAGCAGTACTTC	CASRTLQGGVGEQYF